This entry lists 11 T cell receptor beta chains sequenced from one sample in a study of STAT5B mutations in CD4+ large granular lymphocyte leukemia. The repertoire was sequenced with immunoSEQ multiplex PCR; TCRdb's copy has only in-frame clones and lacks some. The repertoire holds 35,000 or so clones, about 85% seen once, with roughly 3.2% in the top ten. Sequenced material: CD4+ T cells from blood buffy coats. The receptors shown here come from a human donor in good health.

The V call is TRBV11-1, the J call TRBJ2-2, with TRBD2 identical over 8 bases. The CDR3 length is 16 residues. Germline CDR1 SGHAT, CDR2 FQDESV (reference sequence). Trimming cost V 1 base and J 0 bases; bases outside gene matches: 1. CDR3 residues: CASSLELAANTGELFF. The CDR3 DNA reads TGTGCCAGCAGCTTAGAACTAGCGGCGAACACCGGGGAGCTGTTTTTT.

The chain joins TRBV15 to TRBJ2-1; D possibly corresponds to TRBD1 (6 bases). The V and J ends lost 0 bases and 4 bases respectively, with 10 bases between them. Germline assignment: CDR1 LNHNV and CDR2 YYDKDF (reference sequence). CDR3 length: 15 residues. CDR3 amino acids: CATSREDRKYNEQFF. In DNA, the CDR3 is TGTGCCACCAGCAGAGAGGACAGAAAGTACAATGAGCAGTTCTTC.

V and J are TRBV5-1 and TRBJ2-1; 10 positions agree with TRBD2. The CDR3 runs to 15 residues. The junction had 6 bases not matched to a gene; V was cut back by 1 base and J by 8 bases. The germline CDR1 and CDR2 sequences are SGHRS and YFSETQ. The CDR3: CASSLFLAGEDEQFF. In nucleotides, the CDR3 is TGCGCCAGCAGCTTGTTCCTAGCGGGAGAGGATGAGCAGTTCTTC.

The chain recombines TRBV6-5 with TRBJ2-3; either TRBD1 or TRBD2 may supply D (6 bases each). Trimming took off 6 bases at V and 2 bases at J, with 12 bases between the two ends. Germline V gene lookup returns CDR1 MNHEY and CDR2 SVGAGI. CDR3 size: 14 residues. CDR3 sequence reads: CASSPGGSTDTQYF. CDR3 coding DNA: TGTGCCAGCAGCCCCGGGGGCTCCACAGATACGCAGTATTTT.

The chain recombines TRBV9 with TRBJ2-7; D may be TRBD2 (5 bases). This CDR3 region has 15 residues. CDR1 and CDR2 from the germline V gene are SGDLS and YYNGEE. With 0 bases removed from V and 3 bases from J, the gap between germline ends came to 13 bases. CDR3 nucleotides: TGTGCCAGCAGCGTAGCTCCTGACGGGAACTACGAGCAGTACTTC. Protein sequence: CASSVAPDGNYEQYF.

The chain uses TRBV19 and TRBJ1-2; D may be TRBD1 (6 bases). Germline CDR1 reads LNHDA; CDR2 reads SQIVND (reference sequence). The CDR3 runs 16 residues. Deletions cut 5 bases from V and 0 bases from J, with 16 bases between. For the CDR3, the DNA is TGTGCCAGTAGTGCTTCCTCCGGGACATCTAACTATGGCTACACCTTC. Translation gives CASSASSGTSNYGYTF.

V and J are TRBV27 and TRBJ1-2; D not resolved. The germline gives CDR1 MNHEY, CDR2 SMNVEV (reference sequence). The CDR3 has 15 residues. Trimming removed 5 bases at V and 1 base at J, with 14 bases between. The CDR3 region is CASSPRTEVNYGYTF. As DNA, the CDR3 is TGTGCCAGCAGTCCCCGGACGGAGGTTAACTATGGCTACACCTTC.

The chain carries TRBV23-1 and TRBJ2-7, with D perhaps matching TRBD1 (6 bases). Being an ORF, TRBV23-1 has a function that is uncertain. The CDR3 runs 16 residues. Between the trimmed V and J ends, which lost 6 bases and 8 bases, there was a span of 26 bases. CDR3 sequence reads: CASRTRTAVGTLQQYF. The CDR3 nucleotides read TGCGCCAGCAGAACCAGGACAGCAGTGGGAACTCTCCAGCAGTACTTC.

J is TRBJ1-2 and V is TRBV6-5, with D uncertain. Germline CDR1 reads MNHEY; CDR2 reads SVGAGI. Trimming removed 5 bases from V and 4 bases from J, with 17 bases in between. This CDR3 has 15 residues. The CDR3 loop is CASSAVRTSGYGYTF. DNA of the CDR3: TGTGCCAGCAGTGCAGTGCGGACCTCCGGCTATGGCTACACCTTC.

This rearrangement joins TRBV5-4 to TRBJ2-5, with 7 bases fitting TRBD2. In germline, CDR1 is SGHNT, CDR2 YYREEE (reference sequence). Trimming removed 5 bases from V and 0 bases from J; junction bases left unmatched: 7. The CDR3 runs to 15 residues. The chain's CDR3 is CASSGGGRYQETQYF. The DNA of the CDR3 is TGTGCCAGCAGTGGGGGGGGGAGGTACCAAGAGACCCAGTACTTC. Filled out from reference TRBV5-4 and TRBJ2-5, the complete variable domain reads ETGVTQSPTHLIKTRGQQVTLRCSSQSGHNTVSWYQQALGQGPQFIFQYYREEENGRGNFPPRFSGLQFPNYSSELNVNALELDDSALYLCASSGGGRYQETQYFGPGTRLLVL.

This rearrangement joins TRBV25-1 to TRBJ1-5; D is possibly TRBD1 (5 bases). The CDR3 is made up of 14 amino acids. Trimming left V 6 bases short and J 2 bases short, with 11 bases between. CDR1 is MGHDK, CDR2 SYGVNS, per germline. The CDR3 region is CASRQEGRNQPQHF. The CDR3 region has the DNA TGTGCCAGCAGACAGGAGGGTCGCAATCAGCCCCAGCATTTT.